The present T cell receptor (beta chain) was sequenced within a study of CD8 T cells in ankylosing spondylitis. General study points: Disease-linked clones reportedly concentrated significantly in matched ankylosing spondylitis synovial fluid. Ankylosing spondylitis blood seemed to carry a telltale TCR beta motif made of roughly 8 highly homologous variants.

In germline, CDR1 is LNHDA, CDR2 SQIVND (reference sequence). The trim removed 5 bases at V and 1 base at J, leaving 4 bases unmatched. The length of the CDR3 is 14 residues. Concerning this clonotype: The antigen is unknown.

Quantitative 5'-RACE with molecular barcodes produced the TCR beta libraries. TCRdb reanalysed the 5' RACE reads using MiXCR and keeps one entry per CDR3 protein. The table records 180,000 or so distinct CDR3 sequences, 11% of them present only once. The rearrangement links TRBV19 to TRBJ1-1; TRBD1 matches at 7 bases. The clonotype comes from a male donor with ankylosing spondylitis or in good health (not recorded which). The sample comprised blood, either unsorted or a sorted T cell fraction (not recorded which). The CDR3: CASSSHRGNTEAFF. The CDR3 DNA reads as TGTGCCAGTAGTTCTCACAGGGGGAACACTGAAGCTTTCTTT.